This T cell receptor beta chain was captured in a study of blood T cells in healthy people across ages (dated by TCRdb to the mid-2010s). As for the study more broadly: Template switching captured roughly one uniquely barcoded TCR beta cDNA molecule per two T cells in model experiments. To track age-related changes in TCR beta repertoire diversity, the study relied on deep sequencing normalized with unique cDNA molecular identifiers. The donors were split into four age groups: young (average about 15 years), middle-aged (roughly 39), aged (approximately 60) and long-lived (over 75). To avoid experimental bias, donors of different ages were spread randomly across the sequencing lanes. For two donors (one aged 18 to 30 and one aged 80 or older), the study analyzed two additional independent replicas of 1 million unique cDNA reads from the same blood draw. Overall study results and their limits: Donor CMV infection status was unknown, potentially confounding age-related changes in expanded clonotypes. Estimates of total diversity based on one million sequenced T cells were considered lower bounds and underestimates. The long-lived group showed more naive CD4+ T cells, fewer expanded clones and increased TCR diversity than the aged group, suggesting age selection. As age increased, observed TCR beta diversity per million T cells dropped in a roughly linear way, and a significant reduction was already evident by age about 36. Conclusive comparison of naive and antigen-experienced compartments was prevented by the profiling of bulk unsorted PBMCs. Observed TCR beta diversity correlated strongly with the percentage of naive T cells measured by flow cytometry.

Systemically healthy Caucasian individuals from Russia, roughly 40 in total and aged about 6 to 100 years, were included as donors. Ten milliliters of peripheral blood were collected from each donor into EDTA-treated Vacutainer tubes. Ficoll-Paque density-gradient centrifugation was used to isolate PBMCs, with at least 7 million obtained per sample. Total RNA was extracted from PBMCs with Trizol reagent, with at least 6 micrograms obtained per sample. For every donor, an aliquot of PBMCs went through flow cytometry to measure the percentages of naive CD45RAhigh/CD27high T cells. This clonotype was detected a few times. Its target antigen remains unknown. No quality values exist for individual bases; no much larger clone is one base distant. Libraries were prepared through 5' RACE. Instrument used: Illumina HiSeq 2500. A second PCR of roughly 7 to 11 cycles was run with a J-beta primer mix and a sample-barcoded 5' primer. Each TCR beta cDNA molecule received a unique molecular identifier from a template-switch 5' adaptor carrying 12 random nucleotides. Each sample yielded at least 3 million CDR3-containing paired-end reads. All of the RNA was converted into first-strand cDNA using the Mint cDNA synthesis kit, with a TRBC-specific oligonucleotide serving as the primer. All cDNA was treated with uracil-DNA glycosylase and then went through a first 18-cycle PCR with the universal primers M1SS and BC2_uni_R. In the paper's pipeline: For normalization, 1 million high-quality reads were randomly selected from each sample, with every read carrying a distinct molecular identifier. Instead of being binned into consensus sequences, reads with shared molecular identifiers were discarded. MiTCR, with a Q25 quality threshold and the strictest error-elimination algorithm, was used for CDR3 identification, clonotype clustering and error correction. Lower-bound total TCR beta diversity was estimated with a nonparametric unseen species model using Euler transformation. TCRdb reprocessing: public reads trimmed at Q25 with fastp, clones called with MiXCR, in-frame beta chains kept. Records with the same CDR3 protein are collapsed into one entry carrying the most frequent genes and DNA. These V and J calls are TCRdb output, not the study's own analysis. The sample table holds around 1.5 million distinct CDR3 sequences, of which roughly 40% were seen once. Jointly, the top ten make up 7.9% of the sample.

For CDR1 and CDR2, the germline V gene lists SGHVS and FQNEAQ. The CDR3 covers 15 residues, taking in both the cysteine and the phenylalanine. The DNA shown is the 45-base CDR3, in frame from base 1. Trimming removed 0 bases from V and 5 bases from J, leaving 13 bases between the germline ends. The sequence was obtained from a young woman in good health. Specimen: blood. The V and J genes are TRBV7-8 and TRBJ2-5, with TRBD2 tentatively as D gene (6 bases match). The nucleotide sequence is TGTGCCAGCAGCTTAGCACCGACGGCGGGGGAGACCCAGTACTTC. The translation is CASSLAPTAGETQYF.